A selection of T cell receptor beta chains follows, all from one sample in a study of cytomegalovirus exposure and HLA in healthy donors. The data were produced by immunoSEQ multiplex PCR, yet TCRdb's version contains in-frame clones alone and is incomplete. The sample lists 250,000 to 300,000 clones; over 90% were seen once. Material for sequencing was PBMCs. All receptors come from a girl aged 2 to 10 in good health and CMV-seronegative. Both conserved end residues are part of each CDR3.

V	J	CDR3
TRBV30	TRBJ1-6	CAWSVGVGTGTRKKRGNSPLHF
TRBV10-1	TRBJ2-7	CASSGLAGVQASYEQYF
TRBV6-5	TRBJ2-3	CASNWPSGGTDTQYF
TRBV27	TRBJ2-7	CASSPTSGRGEQYF
TRBV6-6	TRBJ2-7	CASSDPRTGYEQYF
TRBV7-6	TRBJ2-3	CASSPGVTHTDTQYF
TRBV4-1	TRBJ2-7	CASSQSVGGYEQYF
TRBV5-6	TRBJ1-2	CASSGTDRARYGYTF
TRBV7-2	TRBJ2-1	CASSLDGGVAEQFF
TRBV11-3	TRBJ2-1	CASSLSGGPGNEQFF
TRBV15	TRBJ1-1	CATSREQGMGPNTEAFF
TRBV7-9	TRBJ2-5	CACSLADIQETQYF
TRBV6-1	TRBJ2-7	CASSEGTYDAYEQYF
TRBV25-1	TRBJ2-3	CASSELIQDTQYF
TRBV6-5	TRBJ1-2	CASSYGPGANYGYTF
TRBV25-1	TRBJ2-2	CASSEPQPNTGELFF
TRBV11-3	TRBJ2-1	CASSGSSYNEQFF
TRBV6-1	TRBJ2-2	CASSLPRDTGELFF
TRBV30	TRBJ1-1	CASKRGLTEAFF
TRBV6-6	TRBJ1-5	CASKRTGRGNQPQHF
TRBV5-1	TRBJ2-3	CASSLGDRDTDTQYF
TRBV4-1	TRBJ2-3	CASSDLLAGGTIPRNTDTQYF
TRBV5-1	TRBJ2-2	CASSLYPSGGANTGELFF
TRBV30	TRBJ2-3	CAWSVRLRTDTQYF
TRBV7-9	TRBJ1-1	CASRPGQGLGDTEAFF
TRBV5-1	TRBJ2-1	CASSLVAGGSYNEQFF
TRBV7-2	TRBJ2-3	CASSLTGAFSTDTQYF
TRBV5-1	TRBJ2-3	CASSPEWRDTQYF
TRBV5-4	TRBJ2-1	CASSLVGPGGYNEQFF
TRBV28	TRBJ1-6	CASSFGRAINNSPLHF
TRBV7-9	TRBJ1-4	CASSSSRDSQGEKLFF
TRBV6-5	TRBJ1-3	CASSYDRSGNTIYF
TRBV5-6	TRBJ1-1	CASSIKGGAGTEAFF
TRBV30	TRBJ1-5	CAWQNHLGGTGGGQPQHF
TRBV27	TRBJ2-5	CASSQTWALQETQYF
TRBV9	TRBJ2-3	CASSVVGLAGPTDTQYF
TRBV4-2	TRBJ2-3	CASSQEAGRSADTQYF
TRBV20-1	TRBJ2-7	CSAFGGEGQYF
TRBV7-3	TRBJ2-3	CASSLNQGSLDTQYF
TRBV11-2	TRBJ2-6	CASSLLRSGANVLTF
TRBV9	TRBJ2-1	CASGTSGTNEQFF
TRBV10-3	TRBJ1-3	CAISSPRGPGNTIYF
TRBV15	TRBJ2-1	CATSREAGDYNEQFF
TRBV2	TRBJ1-2	CASSRQGRNGYTF
TRBV6-5	TRBJ2-1	CASSYTRLVPEQFF
TRBV6-6	.	CASSYSKDYEQYF
TRBV9	TRBJ2-2	CASSVPRDPGELFF
TRBV6-1	TRBJ1-6	CASSDSGTYNSPLHF
TRBV7-6	TRBJ1-2	CASSQPEGQGGDINYGYTF
TRBV9	TRBJ2-7	CASSPRAGGLDEQYF
TRBV6-1	TRBJ1-4	CASRLGQSNEKLFF
TRBV7-8	TRBJ2-7	CASSLGAGSTYEQYF
TRBV7-9	TRBJ1-1	CSSSQRPPGQNTEAFF
TRBV5-5	TRBJ2-5	CASSPATGTAQETQYF